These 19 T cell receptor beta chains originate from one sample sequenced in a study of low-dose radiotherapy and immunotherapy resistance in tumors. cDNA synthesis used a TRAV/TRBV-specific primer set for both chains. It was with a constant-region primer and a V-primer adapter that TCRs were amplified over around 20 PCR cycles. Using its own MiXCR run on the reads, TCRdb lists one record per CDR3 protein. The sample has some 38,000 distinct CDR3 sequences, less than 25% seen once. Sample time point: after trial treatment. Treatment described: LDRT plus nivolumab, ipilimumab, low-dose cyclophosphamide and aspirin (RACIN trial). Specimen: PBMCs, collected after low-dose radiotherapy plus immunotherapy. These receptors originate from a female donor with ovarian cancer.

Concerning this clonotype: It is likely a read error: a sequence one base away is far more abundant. The CDR3 coding sequence is TGTGCCAGCAGCACAGGGGGACGCACAGATACGCAGTATTTT. Amino acids: CASSTGGRTDTQYF. The genes are TRBV7-2 and TRBJ2-3, with 8 nucleotides matching TRBD1. Looked up from germline, CDR1 is SGHTA and CDR2 is FQGNSA. V was clipped by 5 bases and J by 1 base; unmatched bases: 2. This CDR3 comprises 14 residues.

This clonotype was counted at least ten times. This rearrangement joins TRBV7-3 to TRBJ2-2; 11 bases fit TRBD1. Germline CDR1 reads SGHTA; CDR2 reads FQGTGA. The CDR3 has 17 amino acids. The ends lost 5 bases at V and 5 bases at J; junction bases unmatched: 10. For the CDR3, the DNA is TGTGCCAGCAGCCCCAATGCCCGGGACAGGGGGACCGGGGAGCTGTTTTTT. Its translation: CASSPNARDRGTGELFF.

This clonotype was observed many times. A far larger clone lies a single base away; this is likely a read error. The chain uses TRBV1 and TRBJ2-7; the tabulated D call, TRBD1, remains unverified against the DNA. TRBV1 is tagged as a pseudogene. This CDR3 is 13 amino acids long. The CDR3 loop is CTSSHRGPLEQYF. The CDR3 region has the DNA TGCACCAGCAGCCATCGGGGGCCATTGGAGCAGTACTTC.

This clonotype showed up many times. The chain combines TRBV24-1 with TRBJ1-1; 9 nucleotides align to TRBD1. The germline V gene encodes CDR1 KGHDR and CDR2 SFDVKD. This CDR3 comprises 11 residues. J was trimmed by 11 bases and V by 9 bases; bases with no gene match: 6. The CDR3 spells CATGTGGPAFF. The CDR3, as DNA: TGTGCCACCGGTACAGGGGGCCCTGCTTTCTTT.

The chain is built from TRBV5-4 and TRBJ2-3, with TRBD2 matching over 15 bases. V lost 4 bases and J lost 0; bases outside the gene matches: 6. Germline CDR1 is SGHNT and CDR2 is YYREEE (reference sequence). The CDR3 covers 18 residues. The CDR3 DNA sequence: TGTGCCAGCAGCCCCGGGACTAGCGGGGGGTATAGCACAGATACGCAGTATTTT. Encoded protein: CASSPGTSGGYSTDTQYF.

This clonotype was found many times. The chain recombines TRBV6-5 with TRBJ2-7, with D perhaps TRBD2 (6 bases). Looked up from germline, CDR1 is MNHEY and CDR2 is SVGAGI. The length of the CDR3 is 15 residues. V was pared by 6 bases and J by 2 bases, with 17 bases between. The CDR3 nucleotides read TGTGCCAGCAGCCCCTTTGGCGGGGCCCCCTACGAGCAGTACTTC. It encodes CASSPFGGAPYEQYF.

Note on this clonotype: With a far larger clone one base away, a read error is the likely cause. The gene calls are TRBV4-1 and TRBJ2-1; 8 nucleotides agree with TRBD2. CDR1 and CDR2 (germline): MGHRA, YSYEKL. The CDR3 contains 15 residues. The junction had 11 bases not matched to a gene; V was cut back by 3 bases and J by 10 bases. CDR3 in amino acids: CASSQGSGNRYEQFF. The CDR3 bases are TGCGCCAGCAGCCAGGGTAGCGGGAATCGCTACGAGCAGTTCTTC.

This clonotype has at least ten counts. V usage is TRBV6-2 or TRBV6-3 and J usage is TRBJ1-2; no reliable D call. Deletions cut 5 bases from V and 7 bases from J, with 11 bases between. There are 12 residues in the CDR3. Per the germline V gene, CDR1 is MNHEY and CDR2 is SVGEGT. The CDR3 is CASSEQASGYTF. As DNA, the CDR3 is TGTGCCAGCAGTGAACAAGCTTCTGGCTACACCTTC.

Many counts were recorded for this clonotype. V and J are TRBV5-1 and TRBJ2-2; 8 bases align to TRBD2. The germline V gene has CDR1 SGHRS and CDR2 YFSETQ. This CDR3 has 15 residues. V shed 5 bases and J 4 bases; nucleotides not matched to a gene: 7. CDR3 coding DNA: TGCGCCAGCAGGCCCGGGACTAGTGCCACCGGGGAGCTGTTTTTT. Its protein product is CASRPGTSATGELFF.

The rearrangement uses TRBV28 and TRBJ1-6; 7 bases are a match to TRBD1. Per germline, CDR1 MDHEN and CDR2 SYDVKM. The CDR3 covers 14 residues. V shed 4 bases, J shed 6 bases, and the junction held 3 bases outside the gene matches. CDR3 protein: CASSWSGGNSPLHF. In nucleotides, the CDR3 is TGTGCCAGCAGTTGGTCAGGGGGTAATTCACCCCTCCACTTT.

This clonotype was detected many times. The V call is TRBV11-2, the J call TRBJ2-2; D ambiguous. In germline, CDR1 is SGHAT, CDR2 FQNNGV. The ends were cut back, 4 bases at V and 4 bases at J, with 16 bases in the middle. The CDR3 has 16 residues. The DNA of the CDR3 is TGTGCCAGCAGCTCCTATACAAGGGCGACCACCGGGGAGCTGTTTTTT. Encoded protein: CASSSYTRATTGELFF. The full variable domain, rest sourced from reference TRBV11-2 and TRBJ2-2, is EAGVAQSPRYKIIEKRQSVAFWCNPISGHATLYWYQQILGQGPKLLIQFQNNGVVDDSQLPKDRFSAERLKGVDSTLKIQPAKLEDSAVYLCASSSYTRATTGELFFGEGSRLTVL.

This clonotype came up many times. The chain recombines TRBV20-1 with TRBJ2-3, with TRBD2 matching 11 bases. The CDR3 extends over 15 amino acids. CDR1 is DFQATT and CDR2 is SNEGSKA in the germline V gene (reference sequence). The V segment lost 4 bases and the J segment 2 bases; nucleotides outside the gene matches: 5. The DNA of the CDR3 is TGCAGTGCTAACTCGGGACTAGCGGTCACAGATACGCAGTATTTT. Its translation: CSANSGLAVTDTQYF.

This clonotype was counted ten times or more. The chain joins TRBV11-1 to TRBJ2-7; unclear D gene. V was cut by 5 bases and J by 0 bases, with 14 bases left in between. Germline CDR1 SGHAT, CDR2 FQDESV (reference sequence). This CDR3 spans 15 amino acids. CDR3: CASSKIGRFSYEQYF. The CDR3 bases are TGTGCCAGCAGCAAAATAGGTCGTTTCTCCTACGAGCAGTACTTC.

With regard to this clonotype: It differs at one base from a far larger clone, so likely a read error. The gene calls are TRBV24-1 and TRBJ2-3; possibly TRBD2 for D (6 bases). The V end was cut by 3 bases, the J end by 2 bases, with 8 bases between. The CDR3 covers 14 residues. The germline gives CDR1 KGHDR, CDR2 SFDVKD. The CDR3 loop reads CATSDSGHTDTQYF. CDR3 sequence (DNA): TGTGCCACCAGTGATAGCGGGCACACAGATACGCAGTATTTT.

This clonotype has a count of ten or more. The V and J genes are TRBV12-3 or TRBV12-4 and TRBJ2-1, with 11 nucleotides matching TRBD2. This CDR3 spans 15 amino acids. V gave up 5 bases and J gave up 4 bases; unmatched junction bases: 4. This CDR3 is CASSPSGGTYNEQFF. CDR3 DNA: TGTGCCAGCAGTCCTAGCGGGGGGACGTACAATGAGCAGTTCTTC.

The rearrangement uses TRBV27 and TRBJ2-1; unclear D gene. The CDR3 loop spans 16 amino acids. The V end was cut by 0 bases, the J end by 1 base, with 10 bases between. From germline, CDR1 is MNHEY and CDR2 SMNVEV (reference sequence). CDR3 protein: CASSLSSGDSYNEQFF. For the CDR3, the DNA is TGTGCCAGCAGTTTATCGTCCGGAGATTCCTACAATGAGCAGTTCTTC.

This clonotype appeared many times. For the CDR3, the DNA is TGTGCCAGCAGTTTACTCCTCCAAGCCGGGGACTACGAGCAGTACTTC. As protein: CASSLLLQAGDYEQYF. This rearrangement joins TRBV28 to TRBJ2-7, with D tentatively TRBD2 (5 bases). This CDR3 contains 16 residues. V was shortened by 2 bases and J by 3 bases, with 17 bases between the two germline ends. Germline CDR1 reads MDHEN; CDR2 reads SYDVKM.

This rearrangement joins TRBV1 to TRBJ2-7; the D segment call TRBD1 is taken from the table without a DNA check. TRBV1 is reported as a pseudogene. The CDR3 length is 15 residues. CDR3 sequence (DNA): TGCACCAGCAGCGCTCGGACAGGGAACTCCTACGAGCAGTACTTC. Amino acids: CTSSARTGNSYEQYF.

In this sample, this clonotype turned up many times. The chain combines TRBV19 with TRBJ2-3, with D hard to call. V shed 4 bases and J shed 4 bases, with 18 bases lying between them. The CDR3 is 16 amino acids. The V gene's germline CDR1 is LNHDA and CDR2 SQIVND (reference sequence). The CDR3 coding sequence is TGTGCCAGTAGTACCGACACTTTTCAAGGTGCAGATACGCAGTATTTT. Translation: CASSTDTFQGADTQYF.